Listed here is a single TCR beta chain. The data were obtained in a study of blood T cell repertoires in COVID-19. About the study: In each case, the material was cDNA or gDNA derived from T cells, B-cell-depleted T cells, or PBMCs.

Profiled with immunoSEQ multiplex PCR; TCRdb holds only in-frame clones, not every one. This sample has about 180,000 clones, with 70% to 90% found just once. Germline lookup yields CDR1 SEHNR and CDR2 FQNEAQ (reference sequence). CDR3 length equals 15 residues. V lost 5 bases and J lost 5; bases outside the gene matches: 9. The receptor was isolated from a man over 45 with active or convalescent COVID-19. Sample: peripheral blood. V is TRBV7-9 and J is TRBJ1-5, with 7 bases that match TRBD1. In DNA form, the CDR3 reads TGTGCCAGCAGCCCTAGTAAGGGGGCTGATCAGCCCCAGCATTTT. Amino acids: CASSPSKGADQPQHF.